These T cell receptor beta chains were read from a single sample in a study of PD-L1 blockade in urothelial cancer. Assay used: immunoSEQ multiplex PCR; TCRdb lists only in-frame clones, some missing. Among tens of thousands of clones listed, about 83% were seen once. The specimen comprised PBMCs, sampled around atezolizumab (anti-PD-L1) treatment. Source of these receptors: a woman aged 65 to 85 with urothelial cancer. CDR3s include the opening cysteine and the closing phenylalanine or tryptophan. D genes are given only for firm matches. For some rows the clone size is stated as once, few or many, or as a class when expanded; others skip it.

abundance: .
v_gene: TRBV10-2
d_gene: .
j_gene: TRBJ2-7
CDR3aa: CASSEEGKTPVYEQYF

abundance: .
v_gene: TRBV28
d_gene: .
j_gene: TRBJ1-2
CDR3aa: CASAGARGSRGSYGYTF

abundance: .
v_gene: TRBV28
d_gene: TRBD1
j_gene: TRBJ1-5
CDR3aa: CASSFGTGAYSNQPQHF

abundance: .
v_gene: TRBV4-1
d_gene: TRBD2
j_gene: TRBJ2-3
CDR3aa: CASSQGSSGSLTDTQYF

abundance: .
v_gene: TRBV7-9
d_gene: TRBD2
j_gene: TRBJ2-7
CDR3aa: CASSLISLAGEGEQYF

abundance: .
v_gene: TRBV7-2
d_gene: .
j_gene: TRBJ1-2
CDR3aa: CASSQTGNDYGYTF

abundance: few
v_gene: TRBV11-2
d_gene: .
j_gene: TRBJ2-7
CDR3aa: CASSLVSPPSAEQYF

abundance: .
v_gene: TRBV19
d_gene: TRBD1
j_gene: TRBJ2-7
CDR3aa: CASSSPPGTGGYEQYF

abundance: .
v_gene: TRBV28
d_gene: TRBD1
j_gene: TRBJ1-5
CDR3aa: CASRGGTVILSNQPQHF

abundance: .
v_gene: TRBV4-3
d_gene: .
j_gene: TRBJ2-7
CDR3aa: CASSQVDSLSYEQYF

abundance: .
v_gene: TRBV15
d_gene: TRBD2
j_gene: TRBJ2-3
CDR3aa: CATSGDLAGVADTQYF

abundance: once
v_gene: TRBV9
d_gene: TRBD2
j_gene: TRBJ2-3
CDR3aa: CASSVSGGALDTQYF

abundance: .
v_gene: TRBV9
d_gene: TRBD2
j_gene: TRBJ2-1
CDR3aa: CASSGGLAGYHEQFF

abundance: .
v_gene: TRBV4-3
d_gene: .
j_gene: TRBJ1-3
CDR3aa: CASSLGGMDTIYF

abundance: .
v_gene: TRBV18
d_gene: .
j_gene: TRBJ1-2
CDR3aa: CASSIGTLNYGYTF

abundance: .
v_gene: TRBV30
d_gene: TRBD1
j_gene: TRBJ1-2
CDR3aa: CAWRDRGTYGYTF

abundance: .
v_gene: TRBV19
d_gene: TRBD2
j_gene: TRBJ2-1
CDR3aa: CASSIWRGGQFF

abundance: .
v_gene: TRBV6-1
d_gene: TRBD2
j_gene: TRBJ2-7
CDR3aa: CASSDPGLAGGRFYEQYF

abundance: .
v_gene: TRBV18
d_gene: .
j_gene: TRBJ1-1
CDR3aa: CASSPPSGTEAFF

abundance: .
v_gene: TRBV7-3
d_gene: TRBD2
j_gene: TRBJ2-7
CDR3aa: CASSSSGLAGVRGEQYF

abundance: once
v_gene: TRBV10-3
d_gene: TRBD1
j_gene: TRBJ2-3
CDR3aa: CATQTLTGASTDTQYF

abundance: .
v_gene: TRBV7-3
d_gene: .
j_gene: TRBJ1-2
CDR3aa: CASSPQGRRGYTF

abundance: once
v_gene: TRBV4-3
d_gene: .
j_gene: TRBJ1-1
CDR3aa: CASSQDSGSGTEAFF

abundance: once
v_gene: TRBV4-1
d_gene: TRBD1
j_gene: TRBJ2-2
CDR3aa: CASSQGTRGTGELFF

abundance: .
v_gene: TRBV4-2
d_gene: TRBD2
j_gene: TRBJ2-5
CDR3aa: CASSLGTSGSRGQETQYF

abundance: few
v_gene: TRBV11-2
d_gene: TRBD1
j_gene: TRBJ2-7
CDR3aa: CASSRSGQGNHEQYF

abundance: .
v_gene: TRBV9
d_gene: .
j_gene: TRBJ2-2
CDR3aa: CASSSTVRRNTGELFF

abundance: .
v_gene: TRBV27
d_gene: .
j_gene: TRBJ2-1
CDR3aa: CASSFLGSRHLNNEQFF

abundance: .
v_gene: TRBV9
d_gene: TRBD2
j_gene: TRBJ2-1
CDR3aa: CASRLEGGFASYNEQFF

abundance: once
v_gene: TRBV10-3
d_gene: TRBD1
j_gene: TRBJ2-7
CDR3aa: CAISDTDRETYEQYF

abundance: .
v_gene: TRBV4-1
d_gene: .
j_gene: TRBJ2-1
CDR3aa: CASSPQNLASNEQFF

abundance: .
v_gene: TRBV19
d_gene: .
j_gene: TRBJ1-2
CDR3aa: CASSMYSHGYTF

abundance: .
v_gene: TRBV9
d_gene: .
j_gene: TRBJ2-1
CDR3aa: CASSVLDSSRQFF

abundance: .
v_gene: TRBV29-1
d_gene: TRBD1
j_gene: TRBJ1-1
CDR3aa: CSAGQGINTEAFF

abundance: .
v_gene: TRBV5-5
d_gene: .
j_gene: TRBJ1-2
CDR3aa: CASSPRENDYGYTF

abundance: .
v_gene: TRBV10-1
d_gene: .
j_gene: TRBJ1-3
CDR3aa: CASSLFGRGTGNTIYF

abundance: .
v_gene: TRBV9
d_gene: .
j_gene: TRBJ2-7
CDR3aa: CASSVAGSEYGSYEQYF

abundance: .
v_gene: TRBV7-2
d_gene: .
j_gene: TRBJ2-7
CDR3aa: CASSLGRPTYEQYF

abundance: once
v_gene: TRBV5-5
d_gene: .
j_gene: TRBJ1-2
CDR3aa: CASSLTGQDYGYTF

abundance: .
v_gene: TRBV27
d_gene: .
j_gene: TRBJ2-1
CDR3aa: CASSFGDEQFF

abundance: once
v_gene: TRBV11-2
d_gene: .
j_gene: TRBJ2-1
CDR3aa: CASSAAGVEQFF

abundance: .
v_gene: TRBV4-1
d_gene: TRBD2
j_gene: TRBJ2-1
CDR3aa: CASSQDISIRLAGKNEQFF

abundance: .
v_gene: TRBV4-3
d_gene: TRBD1
j_gene: TRBJ1-6
CDR3aa: CASSRSVTPGQGGAPLHF

abundance: few
v_gene: TRBV5-1
d_gene: TRBD1
j_gene: TRBJ1-1
CDR3aa: CASSPRTGDGTEAFF

abundance: .
v_gene: TRBV5-4
d_gene: .
j_gene: TRBJ2-1
CDR3aa: CASSLPSPREEQFF

abundance: .
v_gene: TRBV7-2
d_gene: .
j_gene: TRBJ2-7
CDR3aa: CASSLLGVSYEQYF

abundance: .
v_gene: TRBV5-4
d_gene: .
j_gene: TRBJ1-6
CDR3aa: CASGGDVGKKNSPLHF

abundance: .
v_gene: TRBV7-2
d_gene: .
j_gene: TRBJ2-1
CDR3aa: CASSVLAAPYNEQFF

abundance: .
v_gene: TRBV5-8
d_gene: .
j_gene: TRBJ2-2
CDR3aa: CASSLGGLANTGELFF

abundance: .
v_gene: TRBV7-9
d_gene: .
j_gene: TRBJ1-1
CDR3aa: CASSLGLGPYTEAFF